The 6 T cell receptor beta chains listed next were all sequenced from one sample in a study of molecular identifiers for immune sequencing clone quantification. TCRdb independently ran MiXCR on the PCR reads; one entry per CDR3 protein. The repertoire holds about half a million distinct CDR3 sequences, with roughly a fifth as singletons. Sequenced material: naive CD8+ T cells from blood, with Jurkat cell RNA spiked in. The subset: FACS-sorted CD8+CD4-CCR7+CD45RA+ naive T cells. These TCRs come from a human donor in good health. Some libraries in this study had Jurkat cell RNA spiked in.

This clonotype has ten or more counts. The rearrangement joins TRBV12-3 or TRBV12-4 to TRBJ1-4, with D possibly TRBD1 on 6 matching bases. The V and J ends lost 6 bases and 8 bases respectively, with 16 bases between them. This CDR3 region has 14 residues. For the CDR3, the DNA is TGTGCCAGCAGCCCCGGGACACCGTCCGAAAAACTGTTTTTT. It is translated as CASSPGTPSEKLFF.

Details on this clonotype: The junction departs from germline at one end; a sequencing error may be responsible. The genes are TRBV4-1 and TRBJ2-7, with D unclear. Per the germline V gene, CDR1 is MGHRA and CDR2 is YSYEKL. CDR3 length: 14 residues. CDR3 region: CASSQVPRAYELYF. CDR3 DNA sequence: TGCGCCAGCAGCCAAGTGCCCCGAGCCTACGAGCTGTACTTC.

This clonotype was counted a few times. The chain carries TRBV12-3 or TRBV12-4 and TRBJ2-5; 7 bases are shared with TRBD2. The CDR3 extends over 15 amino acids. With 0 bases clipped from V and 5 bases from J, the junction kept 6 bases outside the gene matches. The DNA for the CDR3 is TGTGCCAGCAGTTTAGCGGGGGGGGACCGGGAGACCCAGTACTTC. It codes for CASSLAGGDRETQYF.

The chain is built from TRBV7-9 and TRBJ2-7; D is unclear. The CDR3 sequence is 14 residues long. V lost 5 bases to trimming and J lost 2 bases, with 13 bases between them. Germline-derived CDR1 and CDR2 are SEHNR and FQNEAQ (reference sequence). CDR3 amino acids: CASSAGSSTYEQYF. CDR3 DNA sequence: TGTGCCAGCAGCGCCGGGTCCTCCACCTACGAGCAGTACTTC.

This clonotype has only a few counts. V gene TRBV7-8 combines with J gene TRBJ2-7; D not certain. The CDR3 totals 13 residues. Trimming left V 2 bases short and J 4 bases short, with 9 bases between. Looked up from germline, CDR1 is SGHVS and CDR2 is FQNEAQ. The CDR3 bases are TGTGCCAGCAGCTTAAAGGCGGCATACGAGCAGTACTTC. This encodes CASSLKAAYEQYF.

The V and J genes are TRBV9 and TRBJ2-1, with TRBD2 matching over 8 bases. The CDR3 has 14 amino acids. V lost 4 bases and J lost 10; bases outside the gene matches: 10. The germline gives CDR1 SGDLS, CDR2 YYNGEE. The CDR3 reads CASSPPGGGREQFF. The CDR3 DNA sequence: TGTGCCAGCAGCCCGCCGGGGGGGGGGCGGGAGCAGTTCTTC.